These 5 T cell receptor beta chains share one sample of origin, sequenced in a study of blood T cell repertoires in COVID-19. Some clones are missing from TCRdb's copy, which holds only in-frame ones; the method was immunoSEQ multiplex PCR. Of approximately 85,000 clones listed, 92% are singletons. Material: peripheral blood. The receptors shown here come from an older woman with active COVID-19.

This clone occurred a few times. The rearrangement joins TRBV2 to TRBJ2-5, with TRBD2 matching over 12 bases. This CDR3 region has 16 residues. Germline CDR1 reads SNHLY; CDR2 reads FYNNEI. V gave up 6 bases and J gave up 2 bases; unmatched junction bases: 7. The CDR3 DNA is TGTGCCAGCAGACTTACTAGCGGGGGGCGACAAGAGACCCAGTACTTC. Protein sequence: CASRLTSGGRQETQYF.

The chain's CDR3 is CATSDWQGTQETQYF. Written as DNA, the CDR3 is TGTGCCACGTCCGATTGGCAGGGGACACAAGAGACCCAGTACTTC. The J gene is TRBJ2-5, the V gene TRBV24-1, with D perhaps TRBD1 (6 bases). Per germline, CDR1 KGHDR and CDR2 SFDVKD. V lost 10 bases and J 2 bases, leaving 19 bases between the germline ends. This CDR3 region has 15 residues.

Written as DNA, the CDR3 is TGTGCCAGCGGGACTGATGGAAACACCATATATTTT. This encodes CASGTDGNTIYF. The chain recombines TRBV5-5 with TRBJ1-3; tentative D call: TRBD1 (5 bases). Germline loops: CDR1 SGHKS, CDR2 YYEKEE (reference sequence). The CDR3 extends over 12 amino acids. V dropped 7 bases and J dropped 3 bases, with 8 bases sitting between them.

The J gene is TRBJ2-5, the V gene TRBV24-1; 9 nucleotides agree with TRBD2. The V segment lost 4 bases and the J segment 5 bases; nucleotides outside the gene matches: 10. The CDR3 extends over 16 amino acids. Germline values: CDR1 KGHDR, CDR2 SFDVKD. This CDR3 is CATSDPTGTSWETQYF. The CDR3, as DNA: TGTGCCACCAGTGACCCCACCGGGACTAGCTGGGAGACCCAGTACTTC.

The V and J genes are TRBV28 and TRBJ2-7; perhaps TRBD2 as D (5 bases). This CDR3 comprises 15 residues. CDR1 MDHEN and CDR2 SYDVKM come from the germline V gene. Trimming took off 7 bases at V and 2 bases at J, with 18 bases between the two ends. The CDR3, as DNA: TGTGCCAGCACCCCCCAGCCCCGCGGGCCCTACGAGCAGTACTTC. Translating gives CASTPQPRGPYEQYF.